This T cell receptor beta chain was recorded in a study of blood T cell repertoires in COVID-19. The overall study: Nucleic acid was either cDNA or gDNA, and it came from T cells, B-cell-depleted T cells, or PBMCs.

J gave up 4 bases and V 5 bases, and 8 bases lay outside the gene matches. Germline V gene data show CDR1 as SGHTA and CDR2 as FQGNSA. This CDR3 region has 16 residues. In the authors' workflow: Estimation of nucleated cell counts was performed using reference gene primer amplification. Some clones are missing from TCRdb's copy, which holds only in-frame ones; the method was immunoSEQ multiplex PCR. From that table come the V and J calls and clone size; the DNA was used to work out D and trimming. The table includes 250,000 to 300,000 clones, approximately 89% detected once. This clonotype was sampled from a woman in her twenties or thirties who had recovered from COVID-19. The rearrangement joins TRBV7-2 to TRBJ2-5; 12 bases match TRBD2. Sequenced input: peripheral blood. The chain's CDR3 is CASSLASGGALETQYF. CDR3 DNA: TGTGCCAGCAGCCTGGCTAGCGGGGGGGCCTTAGAGACCCAGTACTTC.